These T cell receptor beta chains were read from a single sample in a study of follicular helper T cells after annual influenza vaccination. Clones were sequenced by immunoSEQ multiplex PCR, and TCRdb holds only the in-frame ones, with some missing. The sample includes several thousand clones, around 80% seen only once; the top ten take 3% to 4%. The sample was CXCR5+ CD38- circulating T follicular helper cells from blood, taken 7 days after influenza vaccination. These receptors originate from an adult who received the influenza vaccine. CDR3s include the opening cysteine and the closing phenylalanine or tryptophan. The order of the fields is clone size, D gene, J gene, V gene, CDR3 DNA, CDR3 protein. D genes are given only for firm matches. Clone size, where shown, is once, few, many, or a class for clones that have expanded.

clone_size: NA; d_call: NA; j_call: TRBJ1-1; v_call: TRBV2; cdr3_nt: TGTGCCAGCAGTGAAGAGGTGAACACTGAAGCTTTCTTT; cdr3_aa: CASSEEVNTEAFF
clone_size: NA; d_call: TRBD2; j_call: TRBJ2-7; v_call: TRBV27; cdr3_nt: TGTGCCAGCAAGTCACTTAGCGGGGGATCCTACGAGCAGTACTTC; cdr3_aa: CASKSLSGGSYEQYF
clone_size: NA; d_call: TRBD1; j_call: TRBJ2-6; v_call: TRBV7-8; cdr3_nt: TGTGCCAGCAGCTTAGCGCGGGGACAGGGGGCGGGTGGGGCCAACGTCCTGACTTTC; cdr3_aa: CASSLARGQGAGGANVLTF
clone_size: few; d_call: NA; j_call: TRBJ2-2; v_call: TRBV18; cdr3_nt: TGTGCCAGCTCCCTTCGCAACCCAGGAGAGAACACCGGGGAGCTGTTTTTT; cdr3_aa: CASSLRNPGENTGELFF
clone_size: NA; d_call: NA; j_call: TRBJ1-1; v_call: TRBV6-5; cdr3_nt: TGTGCCAGCAGTTACTCGAAAGGAACTGAAGCTTTCTTT; cdr3_aa: CASSYSKGTEAFF
clone_size: NA; d_call: TRBD1; j_call: TRBJ1-4; v_call: TRBV9; cdr3_nt: TGTGCCAGCAGCGCGCAACAGGGGCCCGGTGAAAAACTGTTTTTT; cdr3_aa: CASSAQQGPGEKLFF
clone_size: NA; d_call: TRBD2; j_call: TRBJ2-5; v_call: TRBV19; cdr3_nt: TGTGCCACGAAGACTAGCTCAGAGACCCAGTACTTC; cdr3_aa: CATKTSSETQYF
clone_size: NA; d_call: NA; j_call: TRBJ2-4; v_call: TRBV9; cdr3_nt: TGTGCCAGCAGCCCCCGCTCTACAGGGACCTTCCAGTACTTC; cdr3_aa: CASSPRSTGTFQYF
clone_size: NA; d_call: TRBD2; j_call: TRBJ2-2; v_call: TRBV27; cdr3_nt: TGTGCCAGCAGTTTAGGTCTCTTAGCGGGAGGTAACACCGGGGAGCTGTTTTTT; cdr3_aa: CASSLGLLAGGNTGELFF
clone_size: NA; d_call: TRBD1; j_call: TRBJ2-7; v_call: TRBV7-9; cdr3_nt: TGTGCCAGCAGCTTAGAAGGGGGACAGGGCTCCTACGAGCAGTACTTC; cdr3_aa: CASSLEGGQGSYEQYF
clone_size: NA; d_call: TRBD1; j_call: TRBJ1-5; v_call: TRBV27; cdr3_nt: TGTGCCAGCAGACCAGGGGGGGGGCGCTTGGGCAATCAGCCCCAGCATTTT; cdr3_aa: CASRPGGGRLGNQPQHF
clone_size: NA; d_call: NA; j_call: TRBJ2-7; v_call: TRBV6-5; cdr3_nt: TGTGCCAGCAGTTCCGCCGGAGGGCAGTACTTC; cdr3_aa: CASSSAGGQYF